Each of the 17 T cell receptor beta chains below was sequenced from the same sample in a study of response to subunit inactivated influenza vaccine. Each CDR3 protein gets one entry after TCRdb re-called the RT-PCR reads with MiXCR. The repertoire includes roughly 180,000 distinct CDR3 sequences, roughly 8.7% of them detected once, and approximately 10% sits in the top ten. Sequencing was performed on non-naive T cells sorted from PBMCs, taken on the day of vaccination. These receptor sequences come from a man aged 45-65 years who received an inactivated influenza vaccine.

This clonotype has a count of ten or more. The V and J genes are TRBV28 and TRBJ2-7, with 8 bases that match TRBD2. Germline CDR1 is MDHEN and CDR2 is SYDVKM. CDR3 size: 15 residues. The V and J ends lost 1 base and 5 bases, in that order; junction bases with no gene match: 7. CDR3 protein: CASSLSSGSWNEQYF. DNA for the CDR3: TGTGCCAGCAGTTTATCCAGCGGGAGTTGGAACGAGCAGTACTTC.

This clonotype was seen repeatedly, ten times or more. The chain joins TRBV2 to TRBJ2-1; the match to TRBD1 covers 9 bases. V trimming: 5 bases; J trimming: 7 bases; junction bases outside the gene matches: 9. CDR1 is SNHLY, CDR2 FYNNEI, per germline. The CDR3 spans 15 residues. CDR3 DNA sequence: TGTGCCAGCAGTAATGACAGGGGGAGTTGGAATGAGCAGTTCTTC. Translated, it gives CASSNDRGSWNEQFF.

The V call is TRBV27, the J call TRBJ2-5; 7 nucleotides agree with TRBD1. Trimming took 0 bases from V and 2 from J; bases not matched to a gene: 3. Germline CDR1 reads MNHEY; CDR2 reads SMNVEV (reference sequence). This CDR3 is built from 15 residues. The CDR3 coding sequence is TGTGCCAGCAGTTTATCCCGGGACAGACAAGAGACCCAGTACTTC. This gives the protein CASSLSRDRQETQYF.

A few counts support this clonotype. The chain joins TRBV7-3 to TRBJ2-3, with 9 bases that match TRBD2. Germline trimming cut 1 base from V and 3 bases from J; bases unmatched to any gene: 11. Germline V gene sequence: CDR1 SGHTA, CDR2 FQGTGA. The CDR3 sequence is 18 residues long. The CDR3 DNA reads as TGTGCCAGCAGCTTAAGAACCCTAGCGGGAACCGGGACAGATACGCAGTATTTT. Encoded protein: CASSLRTLAGTGTDTQYF.

This clonotype was detected many times. This chain joins TRBV7-2 and TRBJ2-1; possibly TRBD1 or TRBD2 for D (5 bases each). V lost 3 bases and J lost 4, with 10 bases in between. The CDR3 is 14 amino acids. Germline V gives CDR1 SGHTA, CDR2 FQGNSA. The CDR3 region is CASSLDGAYNEQFF. In nucleotides, the CDR3 is TGTGCCAGCAGCTTGGACGGGGCGTACAATGAGCAGTTCTTC.

This clonotype was counted a few times. J is TRBJ2-5 and V is TRBV12-3 or TRBV12-4, with D perhaps matching TRBD2 (6 bases). V lost 10 bases, J lost 4 bases, and 16 bases lay in between. CDR3 length equals 13 residues. CDR3 protein: CAIGSGKRETQYF. Written as DNA, the CDR3 is TGTGCCATCGGGAGTGGGAAAAGAGAGACCCAGTACTTC.

This clonotype was seen ten or more times. The V gene is TRBV11-1, the J gene TRBJ2-1, with D possibly TRBD2 on 6 matching bases. V gave up 5 bases and J gave up 3 bases, with 26 bases separating them. CDR3 size: 19 residues. Germline CDR1 SGHAT, CDR2 FQDESV (reference sequence). The CDR3 protein is CASSVRSGLNLPSYNEQFF. The CDR3 DNA reads as TGTGCCAGCAGCGTAAGATCGGGACTTAACCTCCCAAGCTACAATGAGCAGTTCTTC.

This clonotype was observed a few times. V gene TRBV10-3 combines with J gene TRBJ2-7; 14 nucleotides line up with TRBD2. The junction had 3 bases not matched to a gene; V was cut back by 2 bases and J by 3 bases. Germline assignment: CDR1 ENHRY and CDR2 SYGVKD. This CDR3 is built from 16 residues. The CDR3 coding sequence is TGTGCCATCAGTGAGGGGGGACTAGCGGGAGTCTACGAGCAGTACTTC. Translating it yields CAISEGGLAGVYEQYF.

The chain links TRBV5-8 to TRBJ1-6; no firm D call. Germline CDR1 SGHTS, CDR2 YDEGEE. The CDR3 is made up of 12 amino acids. Deletions cut 1 base from V and 11 bases from J, with 7 bases between. The CDR3 loop is CASSLLNAPLHF. In DNA form, the CDR3 reads TGTGCCAGCAGCTTGCTCAACGCACCCCTCCACTTT.

CDR3 residues: CASSQDHRGRGEAFF. The CDR3 coding sequence is TGTGCCAGCAGCCAAGACCACAGGGGGCGCGGTGAAGCTTTCTTT. This rearrangement joins TRBV4-2 to TRBJ1-1; 9 bases align to TRBD1. V was pared by 0 bases and J by 7 bases, with 6 bases of the junction left unmatched. The CDR3 has 15 residues. Per germline, CDR1 LGHNA and CDR2 YNFKEQ.

The chain joins TRBV6-1 to TRBJ2-3; no reliable D call. Germline assignment: CDR1 MNHNS and CDR2 SASEGT. The CDR3 totals 13 residues. Trimming left V 8 bases short and J 0 bases short, with 9 bases between. The CDR3 DNA is TGTGCCAGCCTCCTGGGTAGCACAGATACGCAGTATTTT. It is translated as CASLLGSTDTQYF.

There are many counts of this clonotype. V usage is TRBV2 and J usage is TRBJ2-7; no clear D. Trimming took off 0 bases at V and 2 bases at J, with 17 bases between the two ends. Per germline, CDR1 SNHLY and CDR2 FYNNEI. CDR3 size: 17 residues. CDR3 bases: TGTGCCAGCAGTGAAGCTGTTCTTTCCACGCCAACCTACGAGCAGTACTTC. Protein product: CASSEAVLSTPTYEQYF.

This clonotype was counted ten times or more. J is TRBJ2-1 and V is TRBV28; 7 bases line up with TRBD2. J was trimmed by 7 bases and V by 6 bases; bases with no gene match: 15. CDR3 length: 16 amino acids. From germline, CDR1 is MDHEN and CDR2 SYDVKM. CDR3 in amino acids: CASSTLAAIPRNEQFF. CDR3 nucleotides: TGTGCCAGCAGCACGCTAGCGGCCATACCTCGGAATGAGCAGTTCTTC.

This chain joins TRBV24-1 and TRBJ2-7; no firm D call. The V end lost 3 bases, the J end lost 6 bases, and 11 bases lay between the germline ends. Germline CDR1 KGHDR, CDR2 SFDVKD. CDR3 length equals 13 residues. CDR3 coding DNA: TGTGCCACCAGTGATAGGTTTGATGGCGAGCAGTACTTC. Translating it yields CATSDRFDGEQYF.

This clonotype was picked up many times. The chain recombines TRBV7-3 with TRBJ2-6, with 8 bases aligning to TRBD1. The germline gives CDR1 SGHTA, CDR2 FQGTGA. This CDR3 contains 18 residues. V lost 5 bases, J lost 0 bases, and 9 bases stayed unmatched. CDR3 sequence (DNA): TGTGCCAGCAGCGGAGGCCGGGACAGGAGCTCTGGGGCCAACGTCCTGACTTTC. Translated, it gives CASSGGRDRSSGANVLTF.

V is TRBV7-3 and J is TRBJ1-1, with D unclear. Trimming took 3 bases from V and 4 from J, leaving 9 bases between them. The germline V gene has CDR1 SGHTA and CDR2 FQGTGA. The CDR3 is 13 amino acids. CDR3 in DNA: TGTGCCAGCAGCTTGGCGGGAATCACTGAAGCTTTCTTT. Encoded protein: CASSLAGITEAFF. The entire variable domain, with the rest obtained from reference TRBV7-3 and TRBJ1-1, is as follows: GAGVSQTPSNKVTEKGKYVELRCDPISGHTALYWYRQSLGQGPEFLIYFQGTGAADDSGLPNDRFFAVRPEGSVSTLKIQRTERGDSAVYLCASSLAGITEAFFGQGTRLTVV.

The chain recombines TRBV2 with TRBJ2-1; D is uncertain. Germline assignment: CDR1 SNHLY and CDR2 FYNNEI. Trimming took off 5 bases at V and 0 bases at J, with 5 bases between the two ends. The CDR3 is 13 residues long. The CDR3, as DNA: TGTGCCAGCAGTCCGAGCTCCTACAATGAGCAGTTCTTC. Translating gives CASSPSSYNEQFF.